These T cell receptor beta chains were read from a single sample in a study of cytomegalovirus exposure and HLA in healthy donors. Clones were read by immunoSEQ multiplex PCR, and TCRdb kept only the in-frame ones, dropping some. This sample carries roughly 120,000 clones, about four fifths of them seen once, and the ten largest clones take around 4.2%. What was sequenced was PBMCs. Every receptor here comes from a woman aged 25 to 39 in good health and CMV-seronegative. Both conserved end residues are part of each CDR3. The order of the fields is V gene, J gene, clone size, D gene, CDR3 length, CDR3 protein, CDR3 DNA. The D gene is left open where the match is weak. Expanded clones get a size class; other rows say once, few or many, or leave the size out.

v_gene: TRBV7-3
j_gene: TRBJ2-7
abundance: once
d_gene: .
len: 11
CDR3aa: CASSLKGVQYF
CDR3nt: TGTGCCAGCAGCTTAAAAGGAGTGCAGTACTTC

v_gene: TRBV7-8
j_gene: TRBJ2-7
abundance: .
d_gene: .
len: 14
CDR3aa: CASTQTGTPLEQYF
CDR3nt: TGTGCCAGCACCCAGACAGGAACCCCTCTCGAGCAGTACTTC

v_gene: TRBV6-4
j_gene: TRBJ2-7
abundance: few
d_gene: .
len: 15
CDR3aa: CASIGLGASSYEQYF
CDR3nt: TGTGCCAGCATAGGGCTGGGGGCCTCTAGCTACGAGCAGTACTTC

v_gene: TRBV2
j_gene: TRBJ2-2
abundance: .
d_gene: TRBD1
len: 14
CDR3aa: CASRSTGVAGELFF
CDR3nt: TGTGCCAGCAGGTCAACAGGGGTGGCCGGGGAGCTGTTTTTT

v_gene: TRBV15
j_gene: TRBJ2-5
abundance: .
d_gene: TRBD1
len: 14
CDR3aa: CATRKGRTGETQYF
CDR3nt: TGTGCCACCAGAAAGGGACGGACAGGGGAGACCCAGTACTTC

v_gene: TRBV25-1
j_gene: TRBJ1-2
abundance: .
d_gene: .
len: 12
CDR3aa: CASSEWGDGYTF
CDR3nt: TGTGCCAGCAGTGAATGGGGAGATGGCTACACCTTC

v_gene: TRBV28
j_gene: TRBJ2-7
abundance: .
d_gene: .
len: 14
CDR3aa: CASRRDGHDYEQYF
CDR3nt: TGTGCCAGCAGGCGGGACGGCCATGACTACGAGCAGTACTTC

v_gene: TRBV7-2
j_gene: TRBJ2-7
abundance: few
d_gene: TRBD2
len: 17
CDR3aa: CASSLVALAGGSHEQYF
CDR3nt: TGTGCCAGCAGCTTAGTCGCCCTAGCGGGAGGGAGCCACGAGCAGTACTTC

v_gene: TRBV28
j_gene: TRBJ2-3
abundance: .
d_gene: .
len: 15
CDR3aa: CASREPGHGTDTQYF
CDR3nt: TGTGCCAGCAGGGAACCGGGACACGGAACAGATACGCAGTATTTT

v_gene: TRBV7-2
j_gene: TRBJ2-7
abundance: .
d_gene: TRBD2
len: 14
CDR3aa: CASSFLAGEIEQYF
CDR3nt: TGTGCCAGCAGCTTCCTAGCGGGAGAGATCGAGCAGTACTTC

v_gene: TRBV15
j_gene: TRBJ1-3
abundance: few
d_gene: TRBD1
len: 17
CDR3aa: CATSRVLTGLEGNTIYF
CDR3nt: TGTGCCACCAGCAGAGTTCTGACAGGGTTGGAAGGAAACACCATATATTTT

v_gene: TRBV5-1
j_gene: TRBJ2-7
abundance: .
d_gene: TRBD2
len: 14
CDR3aa: CASSPGTSVYEQYF
CDR3nt: TGCGCCAGCAGCCCGGGGACTAGCGTCTACGAGCAGTACTTC

v_gene: TRBV6-5
j_gene: TRBJ2-7
abundance: few
d_gene: .
len: 16
CDR3aa: CASSYRSITLPTQQYF
CDR3nt: TGTGCCAGCAGTTACCGCTCAATAACCCTTCCTACGCAGCAGTACTTC

v_gene: TRBV9
j_gene: TRBJ2-5
abundance: .
d_gene: .
len: 14
CDR3aa: CASSSRTDRETQYF
CDR3nt: TGTGCCAGCAGCTCACGGACAGATCGGGAGACCCAGTACTTC

v_gene: TRBV11-3
j_gene: TRBJ2-2
abundance: .
d_gene: TRBD1
len: 16
CDR3aa: CASSLGGTGGPGELFF
CDR3nt: TGTGCCAGCAGCTTAGGCGGGACAGGGGGACCCGGGGAGCTGTTTTTT

v_gene: TRBV6-5
j_gene: TRBJ2-7
abundance: .
d_gene: .
len: 16
CDR3aa: CASSYSGGTDIYEQYF
CDR3nt: TGTGCCAGCAGTTACTCGGGCGGGACAGACATTTACGAGCAGTACTTC

v_gene: TRBV27
j_gene: TRBJ1-5
abundance: .
d_gene: .
len: 14
CDR3aa: CASSLEHSNQPQHF
CDR3nt: TGTGCCAGCAGTTTAGAACATAGCAATCAGCCCCAGCATTTT

v_gene: TRBV4-1
j_gene: TRBJ1-3
abundance: .
d_gene: .
len: 16
CDR3aa: CASSQRSGVSGNTIYF
CDR3nt: TGCGCCAGCAGCCAACGGTCAGGGGTCTCTGGAAACACCATATATTTT

v_gene: TRBV19
j_gene: TRBJ2-3
abundance: once
d_gene: .
len: 14
CDR3aa: CASKASVYEDTQYF
CDR3nt: TGTGCCAGTAAGGCTAGCGTATATGAGGATACGCAGTATTTT

v_gene: TRBV6-1
j_gene: TRBJ1-5
abundance: .
d_gene: TRBD1
len: 15
CDR3aa: CASGLPGQGGQPQHF
CDR3nt: TGTGCCAGCGGCCTCCCGGGACAGGGCGGCCAGCCCCAGCATTTT

v_gene: TRBV7-7
j_gene: TRBJ1-1
abundance: .
d_gene: .
len: 13
CDR3aa: CASSQRTDTEAFF
CDR3nt: TGTGCCAGCAGCCAACGGACAGACACTGAAGCTTTCTTT

v_gene: TRBV7-8
j_gene: TRBJ2-5
abundance: once
d_gene: TRBD2
len: 15
CDR3aa: CASSPSGPIQETQYF
CDR3nt: TGTGCCAGCAGCCCTAGCGGTCCAATCCAAGAGACCCAGTACTTC

v_gene: TRBV13
j_gene: TRBJ2-7
abundance: .
d_gene: .
len: 16
CDR3aa: CASSLESSGQTYEQYF
CDR3nt: TGTGCCAGCAGCTTAGAATCCTCTGGACAGACCTACGAGCAGTACTTC